This entry concerns a single T cell receptor beta chain. Its matching antigen is unknown. Germline V gene sequence: CDR1 SNHLY, CDR2 FYNNEI. This CDR3 is 14 amino acids long. V gave up 6 bases and J gave up 3 bases; unmatched junction bases: 5. Resections that were taken during corrective heart surgery supplied the thymus tissue. Those donating were healthy Finnish infants in corrective surgery for congenital heart defects. These data belong to a study of human thymus T cells. General observations from the study: Gene usage for V and J segments appeared biased in thymic and blood repertoires. Thymic repertoires overlap heavily among unrelated individuals, related research has reported.

The data were produced by immunoSEQ multiplex PCR, yet TCRdb's version contains in-frame clones alone and is incomplete. The sample holds about 78,000 clones, 95% to 98% seen once. Sequenced sample: thymus tissue. The chain combines TRBV2 with TRBJ2-3, with 8 bases fitting TRBD1. The source is a boy in the first two years of life with a congenital heart defect but otherwise immunologically healthy. The CDR3 DNA sequence: TGTGCCAGCAGCGACAGGGGCTGGACAGATACGCAGTATTTT. Its protein is CASSDRGWTDTQYF.